The 15 T cell receptor beta chains reported below all come from one sample, sequenced in a study of T cells in Graves' hyperthyroidism and ophthalmopathy. Amplification of TCR beta CDR3 regions used RNA as the template. In the first-round RT-PCR of the TCR CDR3, the HTBI primer set was used. TCRdb used MiXCR to reprocess the multiplex PCR reads, holding one entry per CDR3 protein. The data hold roughly 380,000 distinct CDR3 sequences, with 15% to 20% observed a single time. Sequencing used blood. The receptors were gathered from a woman between 35 and 50 years old with Graves' ophthalmopathy.

This clonotype was picked up a small number of times. A much larger clonotype is one base distant, so this may be a read error. The rearrangement links TRBV3-1 to TRBJ2-5, with 10 nucleotides matching TRBD2. CDR1 is LGHDT, CDR2 YNNKEL, per germline (reference sequence). This CDR3 is 16 amino acids long. CDR3 coding DNA: TGTGCCGGCAGCCGCCCAAGCGGGAGGGCCGTGGAGACCCAGTACTTC. Translated: CAGSRPSGRAVETQYF.

This clonotype occurred many times. The chain employs TRBV19 and TRBJ2-2, with 8 bases lining up with TRBD1. This CDR3 is 17 amino acids long. CDR1 is LNHDA and CDR2 is SQIVND in the germline V gene (reference sequence). The V segment lost 1 base and the J segment 3 bases; nucleotides outside the gene matches: 7. In DNA form, the CDR3 reads TGTGCCAGTAGTATAGCGGACAGGGCGGAGGACACCGGGGAGCTGTTTTTT. It yields the protein CASSIADRAEDTGELFF.

The rearrangement links TRBV5-5 to TRBJ2-4; TRBD2 might be the D (5 bases). Germline CDR1 SGHKS, CDR2 YYEKEE (reference sequence). The CDR3 is 15 amino acids. V dropped 0 bases and J dropped 0 bases, with 7 bases sitting between them. CDR3 DNA sequence: TGTGCCAGCAGCTTGGGAGGGCTAGCCAAAAACATTCAGTACTTC. Amino acids: CASSLGGLAKNIQYF.

This clonotype was observed at least ten times. V is TRBV20-1 and J is TRBJ2-4; tentatively, D is TRBD2 (6 bases). Germline V lookup: CDR1 DFQATT, CDR2 SNEGSKA (reference sequence). There are 16 residues in the CDR3. Trimming left V 2 bases short and J 1 base short, with 15 bases between. CDR3 protein: CSARSEGLMAKNIQYF. The CDR3 DNA is TGCAGTGCTAGATCGGAGGGATTAATGGCCAAAAACATTCAGTACTTC.

This clonotype was detected many times. The chain recombines TRBV19 with TRBJ2-5; D is ambiguous. The V gene's germline CDR1 is LNHDA and CDR2 SQIVND (reference sequence). Trimming took 5 bases from V and 5 from J, leaving 15 bases between them. The CDR3 contains 14 residues. Here the CDR3 reads CASSPTTVAETQYF. In DNA, the CDR3 is TGTGCCAGTAGTCCAACAACGGTTGCGGAGACCCAGTACTTC.

This clonotype was picked up a small number of times. V and J are TRBV6-2 or TRBV6-3 and TRBJ2-7; 10 nucleotides align to TRBD2. Germline CDR1 MNHEY, CDR2 SVGEGT. The CDR3 spans 16 residues. V shed 2 bases and J 5 bases; nucleotides not matched to a gene: 9. This chain's CDR3 is CASSYPTSGISNEQYF. CDR3 in DNA: TGTGCCAGCAGTTACCCAACTAGCGGGATTAGCAACGAGCAGTACTTC.

This clonotype has a handful of counts. The chain has TRBV11-2 and TRBJ2-7; TRBD2 agrees at 13 bases. Germline-derived CDR1 and CDR2 are SGHAT and FQNNGV. Trimming at V came to 5 bases and at J to 7 bases, leaving 14 bases not matched to a gene. The CDR3 extends over 17 amino acids. The CDR3 protein is CASSLNGLAGVIGEQYF. In DNA, the CDR3 is TGTGCCAGCAGCCTCAACGGACTAGCGGGAGTGATTGGGGAGCAGTACTTC.

This clonotype came up many times. The chain has TRBV20-1 and TRBJ2-7; 10 nucleotides match TRBD2. The CDR3 is made up of 13 amino acids. V trimming: 5 bases; J trimming: 4 bases; junction bases outside the gene matches: 5. Germline V lookup: CDR1 DFQATT, CDR2 SNEGSKA (reference sequence). CDR3: CSALAGGPYEQYF. The CDR3 DNA reads as TGCAGTGCTTTAGCGGGAGGCCCATACGAGCAGTACTTC.

This clonotype was seen repeatedly, ten times or more. This rearrangement joins TRBV7-2 to TRBJ2-6, with no clear D. The length of the CDR3 is 15 residues. Trimming left V 1 base short and J 0 bases short, with 4 bases between. The V gene's germline CDR1 is SGHTA and CDR2 FQGNSA. Here the CDR3 DNA reads TGTGCCAGCAGCTTAGGTCACTCTGGGGCCAACGTCCTGACTTTC. Encoded protein: CASSLGHSGANVLTF.

This clonotype was observed a few times. This chain uses TRBV20-1 with TRBJ2-5; D unresolved. The CDR3 spans 11 residues. Looked up from germline, CDR1 is DFQATT and CDR2 is SNEGSKA (reference sequence). Trimming removed 6 bases from V and 3 bases from J, with 8 bases in between. CDR3 amino acids: CSAQSEETQYF. Here the CDR3 DNA reads TGCAGTGCCCAATCGGAAGAGACCCAGTACTTC.

The chain carries TRBV28 and TRBJ2-5; 7 nucleotides match TRBD2. Germline values: CDR1 MDHEN, CDR2 SYDVKM. With 6 bases clipped from V and 3 bases from J, the junction kept 7 bases outside the gene matches. This CDR3 spans 14 amino acids. This CDR3 is CASREAGTKETQYF. In DNA, the CDR3 is TGTGCCAGCAGAGAAGCTGGGACTAAAGAGACCCAGTACTTC.

This clonotype was recorded at least ten times. The chain combines TRBV7-8 with TRBJ2-4, with 10 bases matching TRBD2. The CDR3 covers 16 residues. The V segment lost 3 bases and the J segment 0 bases; nucleotides outside the gene matches: 2. Germline CDR1 reads SGHVS; CDR2 reads FQNEAQ. The CDR3 is CASSFGLAVAKNIQYF. CDR3 nucleotides: TGTGCCAGCAGCTTCGGACTAGCGGTAGCCAAAAACATTCAGTACTTC. Full variable domain (rest looked up from reference TRBV7-8 and TRBJ2-4): GAGVSQSPRYKVAKRGQDVALRCDPISGHVSLFWYQQALGQGPEFLTYFQNEAQLDKSGLPSDRFFAERPEGSVSTLKIQRTQQEDSAVYLCASSFGLAVAKNIQYFGAGTRLSVL.

This clonotype was picked up many times. For the CDR3, the DNA is TGTGCCAGCAGCCCCCGCCGGGACAGGGGGCAAGATACGCAGTATTTT. It is translated as CASSPRRDRGQDTQYF. The chain combines TRBV9 with TRBJ2-3; 12 bases match TRBD1. The germline V gene encodes CDR1 SGDLS and CDR2 YYNGEE. V shed 4 bases, J shed 5 bases, and the junction held 8 bases outside the gene matches. The CDR3 has 16 amino acids.

This clonotype was found many times. This chain connects TRBV19 to TRBJ2-6, with D tentatively TRBD1 (5 bases). Germline CDR1 is LNHDA and CDR2 is SQIVND (reference sequence). The CDR3 totals 15 residues. V lost 4 bases and J lost 3, with 10 bases in between. As DNA, the CDR3 is TGTGCCAGTAGTACAAGGGGAAATGGGGCCAACGTCCTGACTTTC. Its translation is CASSTRGNGANVLTF.

This clonotype was found many times. The V call is TRBV12-3 or TRBV12-4, the J call TRBJ2-4; TRBD2 matches at 8 bases. J gave up 0 bases and V 5 bases, and 3 bases lay outside the gene matches. The CDR3 length is 15 residues. CDR3: CASSISGKAKNIQYF. The CDR3 DNA is TGTGCCAGCAGTATTAGCGGGAAAGCCAAAAACATTCAGTACTTC.